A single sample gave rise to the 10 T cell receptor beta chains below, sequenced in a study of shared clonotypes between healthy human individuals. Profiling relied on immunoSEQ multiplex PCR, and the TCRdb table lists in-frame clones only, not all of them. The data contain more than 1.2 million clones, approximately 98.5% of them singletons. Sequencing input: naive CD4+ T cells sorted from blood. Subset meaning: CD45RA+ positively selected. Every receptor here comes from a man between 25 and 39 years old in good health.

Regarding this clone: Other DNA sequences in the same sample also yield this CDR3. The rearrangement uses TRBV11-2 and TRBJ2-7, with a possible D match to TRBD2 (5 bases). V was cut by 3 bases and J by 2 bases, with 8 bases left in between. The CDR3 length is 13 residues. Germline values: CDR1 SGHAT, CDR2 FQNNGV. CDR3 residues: CASSFPGTYEQYF. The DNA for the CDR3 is TGTGCCAGCAGCTTCCCGGGAACCTACGAGCAGTACTTC.

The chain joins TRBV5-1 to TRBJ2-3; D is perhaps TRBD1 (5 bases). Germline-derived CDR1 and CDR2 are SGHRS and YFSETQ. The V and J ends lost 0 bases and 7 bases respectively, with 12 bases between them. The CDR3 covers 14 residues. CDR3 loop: CASSLDRGQNTQYF. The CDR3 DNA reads TGCGCCAGCAGCTTGGATAGGGGTCAGAATACGCAGTATTTT.

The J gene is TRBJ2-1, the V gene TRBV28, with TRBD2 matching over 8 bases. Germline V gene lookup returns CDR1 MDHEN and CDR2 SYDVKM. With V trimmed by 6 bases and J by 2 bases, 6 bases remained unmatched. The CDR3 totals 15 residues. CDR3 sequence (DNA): TGTGCCAGCAGCCCTACTAGCGGAACCTACAATGAGCAGTTCTTC. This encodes CASSPTSGTYNEQFF.

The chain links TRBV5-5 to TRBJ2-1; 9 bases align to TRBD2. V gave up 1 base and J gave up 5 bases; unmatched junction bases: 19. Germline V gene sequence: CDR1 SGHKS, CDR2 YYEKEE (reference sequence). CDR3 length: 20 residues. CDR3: CASSLTRDQKAGGSNNEQFF. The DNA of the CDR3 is TGTGCCAGCAGCTTGACCAGGGACCAAAAAGCGGGAGGCTCTAACAATGAGCAGTTCTTC.

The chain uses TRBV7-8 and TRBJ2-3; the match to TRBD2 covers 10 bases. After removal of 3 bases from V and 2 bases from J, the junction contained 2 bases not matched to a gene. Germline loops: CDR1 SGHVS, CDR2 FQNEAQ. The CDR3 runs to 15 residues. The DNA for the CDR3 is TGTGCCAGCAGCTTCCTAGCGGGGGACACAGATACGCAGTATTTT. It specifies CASSFLAGDTDTQYF.

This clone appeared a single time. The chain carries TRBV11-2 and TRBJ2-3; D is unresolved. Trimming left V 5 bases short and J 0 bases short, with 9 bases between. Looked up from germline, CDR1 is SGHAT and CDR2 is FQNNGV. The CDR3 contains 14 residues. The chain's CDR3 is CASSIPSSTDTQYF. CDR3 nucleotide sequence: TGTGCCAGCAGCATTCCATCTAGCACAGATACGCAGTATTTT.

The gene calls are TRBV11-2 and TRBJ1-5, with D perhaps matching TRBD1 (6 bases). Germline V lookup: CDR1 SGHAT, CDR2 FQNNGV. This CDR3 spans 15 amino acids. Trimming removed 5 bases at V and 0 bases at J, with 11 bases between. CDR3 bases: TGTGCCAGCAGCCCAACAGGGAATAGCAATCAGCCCCAGCATTTT. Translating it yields CASSPTGNSNQPQHF. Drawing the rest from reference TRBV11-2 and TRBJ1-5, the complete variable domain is EAGVAQSPRYKIIEKRQSVAFWCNPISGHATLYWYQQILGQGPKLLIQFQNNGVVDDSQLPKDRFSAERLKGVDSTLKIQPAKLEDSAVYLCASSPTGNSNQPQHFGDGTRLSIL.

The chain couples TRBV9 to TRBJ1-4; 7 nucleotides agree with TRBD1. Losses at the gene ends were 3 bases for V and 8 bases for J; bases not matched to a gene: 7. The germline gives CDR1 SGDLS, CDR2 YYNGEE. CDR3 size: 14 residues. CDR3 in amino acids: CASSASGQLEKLFF. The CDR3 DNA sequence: TGTGCCAGCAGCGCCTCGGGACAGCTAGAAAAACTGTTTTTT.

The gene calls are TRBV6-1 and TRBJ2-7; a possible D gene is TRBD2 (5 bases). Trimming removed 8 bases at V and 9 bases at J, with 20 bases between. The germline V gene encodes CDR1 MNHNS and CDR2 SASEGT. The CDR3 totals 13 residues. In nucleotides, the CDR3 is TGTGCCAGCGCTGTGACTAACCTACGAGGGCAGTACTTC. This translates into CASAVTNLRGQYF.

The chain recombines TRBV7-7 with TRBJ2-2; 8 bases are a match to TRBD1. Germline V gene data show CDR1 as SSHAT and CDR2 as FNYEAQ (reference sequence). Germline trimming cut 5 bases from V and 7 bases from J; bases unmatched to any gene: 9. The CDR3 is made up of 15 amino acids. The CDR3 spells CASSPRQGAGGELFF. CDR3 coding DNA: TGTGCCAGCAGCCCCCGCCAGGGGGCCGGCGGGGAGCTGTTTTTT.